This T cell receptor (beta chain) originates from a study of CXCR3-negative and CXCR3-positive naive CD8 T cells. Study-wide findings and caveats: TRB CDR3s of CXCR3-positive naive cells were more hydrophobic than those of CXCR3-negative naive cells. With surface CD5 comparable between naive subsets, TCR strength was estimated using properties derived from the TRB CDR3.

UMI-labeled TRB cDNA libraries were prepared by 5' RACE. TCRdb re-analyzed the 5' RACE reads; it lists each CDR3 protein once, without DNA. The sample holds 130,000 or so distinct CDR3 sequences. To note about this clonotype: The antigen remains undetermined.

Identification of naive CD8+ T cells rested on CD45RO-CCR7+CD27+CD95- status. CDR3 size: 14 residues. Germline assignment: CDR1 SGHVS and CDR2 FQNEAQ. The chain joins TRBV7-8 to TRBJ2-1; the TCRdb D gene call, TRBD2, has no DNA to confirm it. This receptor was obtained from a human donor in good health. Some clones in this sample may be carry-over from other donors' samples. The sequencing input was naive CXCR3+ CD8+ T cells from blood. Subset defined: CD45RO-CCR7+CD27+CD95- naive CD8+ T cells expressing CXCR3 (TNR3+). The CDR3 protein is CASSLWAGYNEQFF.